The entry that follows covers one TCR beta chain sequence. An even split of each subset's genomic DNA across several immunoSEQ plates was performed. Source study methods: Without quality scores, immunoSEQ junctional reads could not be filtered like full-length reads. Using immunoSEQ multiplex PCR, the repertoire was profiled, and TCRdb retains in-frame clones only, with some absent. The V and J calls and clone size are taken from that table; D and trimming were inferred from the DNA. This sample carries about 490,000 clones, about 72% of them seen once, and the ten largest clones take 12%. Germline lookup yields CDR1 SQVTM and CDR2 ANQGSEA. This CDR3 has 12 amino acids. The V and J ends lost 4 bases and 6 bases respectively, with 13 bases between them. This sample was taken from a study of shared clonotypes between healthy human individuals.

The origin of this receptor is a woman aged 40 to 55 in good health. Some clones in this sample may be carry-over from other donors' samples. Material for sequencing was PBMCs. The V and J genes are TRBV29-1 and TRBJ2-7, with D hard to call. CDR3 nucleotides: TGCAGCGTTGGGGCGGCACTGGGCGAGCAGTACTTC. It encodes CSVGAALGEQYF.